This T cell receptor (beta chain) was sequenced for a study of blood T cell repertoires in COVID-19. Trimming removed 6 bases from V and 14 bases from J; junction bases left unmatched: 9. The CDR3 runs 12 residues. Profiling relied on immunoSEQ multiplex PCR, and the TCRdb table lists in-frame clones only, not all of them. Of about 210,000 clones detected, roughly 86% appear once; the ten largest clones hold around 5.7%. This clone was counted once. Sequencing was carried out using PBMCs or T cells enriched from blood (not recorded which). The source is a man between 35 and 55 years old with acute COVID-19. The J gene is TRBJ2-3, the V gene TRBV12-3 or TRBV12-4; 9 positions agree with TRBD1. This CDR3 is CASSPTGGARYF. Written as DNA, the CDR3 is TGTGCCAGCAGCCCAACAGGGGGCGCGCGGTATTTT.